This TCR beta chain is from a study of response to subunit inactivated influenza vaccine. Study-level results: Few additional T cells are recruited per seasonal influenza vaccination, authors suggested.

Germline CDR1 reads SNHLY; CDR2 reads FYNNEI. The CDR3 spans 13 residues. Trimming left V 2 bases short and J 2 bases short, with 4 bases between. This clonotype has a handful of counts. The antigen is unknown. TCRdb passed the RT-PCR reads through MiXCR, listing each CDR3 protein once. The repertoire includes around 570,000 distinct CDR3 sequences, 6% to 9% of them detected once, and under 15% sits in the top ten. The sequence was collected from a man in his fifties or sixties who received an inactivated influenza vaccine. The sample consisted of PBMCs from blood, taken about 23 months after vaccination. The gene calls are TRBV2 and TRBJ1-5; D is undetermined. The CDR3 reads CASSEIGNQPQHF. The DNA for the CDR3 is TGTGCCAGCAGTGAAATAGGCAATCAGCCCCAGCATTTT. Variable domain in full (rest from reference TRBV2 and TRBJ1-5): EPEVTQTPSHQVTQMGQEVILRCVPISNHLYFYWYRQILGQKVEFLVSFYNNEISEKSEIFDDQFSVERPDGSNFTLKIRSTKLEDSAMYFCASSEIGNQPQHFGDGTRLSIL.